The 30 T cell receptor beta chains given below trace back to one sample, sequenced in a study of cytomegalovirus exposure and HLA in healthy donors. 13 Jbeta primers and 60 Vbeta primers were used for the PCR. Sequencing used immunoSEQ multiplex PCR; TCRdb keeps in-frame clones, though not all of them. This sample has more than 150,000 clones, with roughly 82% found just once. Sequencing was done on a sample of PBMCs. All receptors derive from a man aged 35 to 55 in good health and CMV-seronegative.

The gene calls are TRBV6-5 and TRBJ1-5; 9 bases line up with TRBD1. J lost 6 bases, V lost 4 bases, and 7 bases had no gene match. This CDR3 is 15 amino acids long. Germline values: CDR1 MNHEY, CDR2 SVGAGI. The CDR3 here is CASSLQGAESQPQHF. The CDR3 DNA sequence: TGTGCCAGCAGTTTACAGGGGGCAGAGAGTCAGCCCCAGCATTTT.

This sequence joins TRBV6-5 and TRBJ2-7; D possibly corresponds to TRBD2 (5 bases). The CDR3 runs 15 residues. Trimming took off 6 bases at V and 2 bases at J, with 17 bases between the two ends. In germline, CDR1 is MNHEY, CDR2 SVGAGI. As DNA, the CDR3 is TGTGCCAGCAGCGAGGGTTGGGTAGGCACCTACGAGCAGTACTTC. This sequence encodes CASSEGWVGTYEQYF.

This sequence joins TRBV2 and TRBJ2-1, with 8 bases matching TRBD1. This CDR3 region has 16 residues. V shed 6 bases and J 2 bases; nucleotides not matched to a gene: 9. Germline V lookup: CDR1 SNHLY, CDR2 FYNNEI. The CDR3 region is CASSPGQGGTYNEQFF. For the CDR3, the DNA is TGTGCCAGCAGCCCCGGACAGGGTGGAACCTACAATGAGCAGTTCTTC.

The CDR3, as DNA: TGTGCCTGGAGTACGGGACTAGCGGGAGGGCCCATCACAGATACGCAGTATTTT. Its translation is CAWSTGLAGGPITDTQYF. The chain joins TRBV30 to TRBJ2-3, with 16 positions matching TRBD2. The CDR3 length is 18 residues. Germline V CDR1 and CDR2: GTSNPN, SVGIG (reference sequence). The J segment lost 2 bases and the V segment lost 2 bases, leaving 7 bases of the junction unmatched.

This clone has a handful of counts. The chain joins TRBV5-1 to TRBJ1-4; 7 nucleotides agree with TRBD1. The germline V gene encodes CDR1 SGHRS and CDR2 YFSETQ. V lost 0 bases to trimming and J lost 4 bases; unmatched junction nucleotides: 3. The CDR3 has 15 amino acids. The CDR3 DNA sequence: TGCGCCAGCAGCTTGGATGGACAGGTTAATGAAAAACTGTTTTTT. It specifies CASSLDGQVNEKLFF.

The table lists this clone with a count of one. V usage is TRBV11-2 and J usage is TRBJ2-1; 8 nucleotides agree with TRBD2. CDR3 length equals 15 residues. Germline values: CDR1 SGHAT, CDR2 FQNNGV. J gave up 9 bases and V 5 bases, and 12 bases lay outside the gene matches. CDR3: CASSAVGGGQSEQFF. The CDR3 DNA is TGTGCCAGCAGCGCCGTCGGGGGGGGCCAGAGTGAGCAGTTCTTC. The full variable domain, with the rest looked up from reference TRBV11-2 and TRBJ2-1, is EAGVAQSPRYKIIEKRQSVAFWCNPISGHATLYWYQQILGQGPKLLIQFQNNGVVDDSQLPKDRFSAERLKGVDSTLKIQPAKLEDSAVYLCASSAVGGGQSEQFFGPGTRLTVL.

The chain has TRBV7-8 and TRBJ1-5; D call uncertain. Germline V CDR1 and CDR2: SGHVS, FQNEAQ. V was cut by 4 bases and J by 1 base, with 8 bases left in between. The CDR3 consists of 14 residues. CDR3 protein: CASSSRVSNQPQHF. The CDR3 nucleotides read TGTGCCAGCAGCTCTCGAGTGAGCAATCAGCCCCAGCATTTT.

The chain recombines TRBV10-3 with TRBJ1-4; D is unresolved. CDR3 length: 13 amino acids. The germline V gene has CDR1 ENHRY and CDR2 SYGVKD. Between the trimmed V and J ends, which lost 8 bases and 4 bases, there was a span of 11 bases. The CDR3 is CAIHDRVNEKLFF. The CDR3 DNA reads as TGTGCCATCCACGACCGGGTTAATGAAAAACTGTTTTTT.

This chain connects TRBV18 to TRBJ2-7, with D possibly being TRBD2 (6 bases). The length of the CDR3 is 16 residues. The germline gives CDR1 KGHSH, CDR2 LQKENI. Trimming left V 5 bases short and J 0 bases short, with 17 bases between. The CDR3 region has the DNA TGTGCCAGCTCAGACGGGCGGGACTCCTTCTCCTACGAGCAGTACTTC. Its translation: CASSDGRDSFSYEQYF.

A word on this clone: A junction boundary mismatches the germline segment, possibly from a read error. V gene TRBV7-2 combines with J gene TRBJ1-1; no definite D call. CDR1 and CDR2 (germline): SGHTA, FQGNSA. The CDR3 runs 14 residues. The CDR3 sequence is CASSLAVSQTEAFF. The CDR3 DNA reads TGTGCCAGCAGCCTAGCGGTCTCACAGACTGAAGCTTTCTTT.

The CDR3 coding sequence is TGTGCCAGTAGTAACGCGCGTCGGGACACCATATATTTT. Translation: CASSNARRDTIYF. J is TRBJ1-3 and V is TRBV19, with D unresolved. The V end lost 4 bases, the J end lost 8 bases, and 12 bases lay between the germline ends. The CDR3 is made up of 13 amino acids. Looked up from germline, CDR1 is LNHDA and CDR2 is SQIVND (reference sequence).

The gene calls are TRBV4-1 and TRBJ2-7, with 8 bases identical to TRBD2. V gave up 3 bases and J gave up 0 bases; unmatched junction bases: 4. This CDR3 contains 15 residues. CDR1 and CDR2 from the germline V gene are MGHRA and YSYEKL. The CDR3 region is CASSQRGESSYEQYF. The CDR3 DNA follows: TGCGCCAGCAGCCAGCGGGGGGAGAGCTCCTACGAGCAGTACTTC.

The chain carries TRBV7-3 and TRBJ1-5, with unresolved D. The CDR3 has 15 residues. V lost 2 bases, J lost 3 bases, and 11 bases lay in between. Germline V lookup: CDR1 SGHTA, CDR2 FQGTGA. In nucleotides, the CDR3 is TGTGCCAGCAGCTTAGGCACGATGTCCAATCAGCCCCAGCATTTT. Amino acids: CASSLGTMSNQPQHF. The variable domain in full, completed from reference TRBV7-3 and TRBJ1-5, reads GAGVSQTPSNKVTEKGKYVELRCDPISGHTALYWYRQSLGQGPEFLIYFQGTGAADDSGLPNDRFFAVRPEGSVSTLKIQRTERGDSAVYLCASSLGTMSNQPQHFGDGTRLSIL.

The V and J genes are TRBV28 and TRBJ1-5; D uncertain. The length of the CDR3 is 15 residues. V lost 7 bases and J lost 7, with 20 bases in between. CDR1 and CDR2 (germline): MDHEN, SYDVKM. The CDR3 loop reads CASTPPGKTGQPQHF. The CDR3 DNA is TGTGCCAGCACCCCCCCGGGAAAGACCGGCCAGCCCCAGCATTTT.

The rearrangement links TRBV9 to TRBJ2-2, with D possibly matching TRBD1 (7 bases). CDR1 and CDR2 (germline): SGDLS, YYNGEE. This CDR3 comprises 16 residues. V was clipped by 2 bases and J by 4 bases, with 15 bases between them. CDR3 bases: TGTGCCAGCAGCGTCAATTCAGGGGGGACCACCGGGGAGCTGTTTTTT. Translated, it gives CASSVNSGGTTGELFF.

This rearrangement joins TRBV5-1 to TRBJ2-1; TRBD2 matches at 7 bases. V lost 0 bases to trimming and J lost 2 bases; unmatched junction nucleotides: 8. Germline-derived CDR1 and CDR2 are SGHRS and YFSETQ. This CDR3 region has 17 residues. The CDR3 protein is CASSLGGSSGAYNEQFF. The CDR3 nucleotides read TGCGCCAGCAGCTTGGGTGGGTCTAGCGGAGCCTACAATGAGCAGTTCTTC. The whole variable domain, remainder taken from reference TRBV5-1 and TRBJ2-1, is KAGVTQTPRYLIKTRGQQVTLSCSPISGHRSVSWYQQTPGQGLQFLFEYFSETQRNKGNFPGRFSGRQFSNSRSEMNVSTLELGDSALYLCASSLGGSSGAYNEQFFGPGTRLTVL.

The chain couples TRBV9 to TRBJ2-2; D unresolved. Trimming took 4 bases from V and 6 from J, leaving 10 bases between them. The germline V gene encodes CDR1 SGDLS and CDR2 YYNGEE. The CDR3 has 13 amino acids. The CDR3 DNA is TGTGCCAGCAGCAAACGTAGCCCCGGGGAGCTGTTTTTT. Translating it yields CASSKRSPGELFF.

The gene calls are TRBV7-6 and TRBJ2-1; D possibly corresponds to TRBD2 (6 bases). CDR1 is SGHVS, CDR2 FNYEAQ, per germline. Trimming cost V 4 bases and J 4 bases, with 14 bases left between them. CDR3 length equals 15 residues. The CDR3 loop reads CASSSTYRGYNEQFF. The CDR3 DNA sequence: TGTGCCAGCAGCTCTACCTACCGGGGGTACAATGAGCAGTTCTTC.

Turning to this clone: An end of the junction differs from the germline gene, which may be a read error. The CDR3 region has the DNA TGTGCCAGCAGCTTCGGTCGAGAGCCGATCTTC. Its protein product is CASSFGREPIF. The chain joins TRBV5-4 to TRBJ2-1, with D unclear. Germline V gene lookup returns CDR1 SGHNT and CDR2 YYREEE (reference sequence). The CDR3 has 11 amino acids. Using reference TRBV5-4 and TRBJ2-1 for the parts outside the CDR3, the full variable domain is ETGVTQSPTHLIKTRGQQVTLRCSSQSGHNTVSWYQQALGQGPQFIFQYYREEENGRGNFPPRFSGLQFPNYSSELNVNALELDDSALYLCASSFGREPIFGPGTRLTVL.

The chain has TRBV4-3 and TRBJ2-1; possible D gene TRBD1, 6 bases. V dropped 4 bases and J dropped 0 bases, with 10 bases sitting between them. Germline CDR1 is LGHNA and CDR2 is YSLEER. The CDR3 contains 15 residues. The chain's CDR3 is CASSRQVLSYNEQFF. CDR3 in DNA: TGCGCCAGCAGCCGACAGGTACTCTCCTACAATGAGCAGTTCTTC.

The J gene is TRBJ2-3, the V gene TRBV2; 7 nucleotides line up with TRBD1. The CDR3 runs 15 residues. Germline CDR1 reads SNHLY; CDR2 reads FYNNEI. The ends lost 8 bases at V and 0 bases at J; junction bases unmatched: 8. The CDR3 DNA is TGTGCCAGCCGTAGACAGGGATTAAGCACAGATACGCAGTATTTT. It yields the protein CASRRQGLSTDTQYF.

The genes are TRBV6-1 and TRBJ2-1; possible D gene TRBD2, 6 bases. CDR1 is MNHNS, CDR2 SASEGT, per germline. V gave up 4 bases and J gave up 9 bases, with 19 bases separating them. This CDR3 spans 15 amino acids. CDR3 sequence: CASSGSSALRGEQFF. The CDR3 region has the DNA TGTGCCAGCAGTGGTTCTAGCGCCCTACGAGGTGAGCAGTTCTTC.

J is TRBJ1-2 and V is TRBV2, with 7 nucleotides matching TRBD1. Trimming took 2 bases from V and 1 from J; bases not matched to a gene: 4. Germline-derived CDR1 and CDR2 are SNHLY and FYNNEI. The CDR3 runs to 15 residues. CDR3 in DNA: TGTGCCAGCAGTGAAAGGGGGCGGGTTAACTATGGCTACACCTTC. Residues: CASSERGRVNYGYTF.

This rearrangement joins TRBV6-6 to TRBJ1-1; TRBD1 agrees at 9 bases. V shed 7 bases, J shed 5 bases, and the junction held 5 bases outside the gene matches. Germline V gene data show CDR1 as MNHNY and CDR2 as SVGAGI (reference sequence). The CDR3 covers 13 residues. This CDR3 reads CASNTGGRTEAFF. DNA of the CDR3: TGTGCCAGCAATACAGGGGGCAGGACTGAAGCTTTCTTT.

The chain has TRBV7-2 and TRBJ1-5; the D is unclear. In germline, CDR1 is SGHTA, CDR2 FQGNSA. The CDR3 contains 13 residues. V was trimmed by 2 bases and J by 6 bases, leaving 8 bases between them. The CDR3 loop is CASSLPGSQPQHF. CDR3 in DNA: TGTGCCAGCAGCTTACCGGGAAGTCAGCCCCAGCATTTT.

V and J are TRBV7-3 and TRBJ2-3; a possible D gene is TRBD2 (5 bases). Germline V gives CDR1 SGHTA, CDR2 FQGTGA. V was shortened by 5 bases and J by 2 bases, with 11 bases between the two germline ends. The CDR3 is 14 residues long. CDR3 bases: TGTGCCAGCAGCCTCGGACTGGTCACAGATACGCAGTATTTT. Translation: CASSLGLVTDTQYF. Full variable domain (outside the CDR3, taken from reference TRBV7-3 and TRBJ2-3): GAGVSQTPSNKVTEKGKYVELRCDPISGHTALYWYRQSLGQGPEFLIYFQGTGAADDSGLPNDRFFAVRPEGSVSTLKIQRTERGDSAVYLCASSLGLVTDTQYFGPGTRLTVL.

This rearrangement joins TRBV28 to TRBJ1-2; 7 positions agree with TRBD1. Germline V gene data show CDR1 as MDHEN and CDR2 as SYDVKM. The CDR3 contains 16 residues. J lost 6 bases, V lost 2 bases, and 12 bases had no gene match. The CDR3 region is CASSLADRQGEDGYTF. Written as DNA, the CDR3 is TGTGCCAGCAGTTTAGCCGACCGACAGGGTGAGGATGGCTACACCTTC.

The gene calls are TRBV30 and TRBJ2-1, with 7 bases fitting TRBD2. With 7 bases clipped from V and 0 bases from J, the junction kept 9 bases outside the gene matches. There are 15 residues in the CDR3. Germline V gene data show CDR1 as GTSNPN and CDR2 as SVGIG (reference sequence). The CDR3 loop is CALRISGLSYNEQFF. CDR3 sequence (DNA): TGTGCCTTGAGGATTAGCGGGCTCTCCTACAATGAGCAGTTCTTC.

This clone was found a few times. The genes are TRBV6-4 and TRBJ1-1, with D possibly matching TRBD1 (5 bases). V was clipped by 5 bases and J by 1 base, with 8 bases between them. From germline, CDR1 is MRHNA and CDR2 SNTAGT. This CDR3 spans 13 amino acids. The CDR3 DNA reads TGTGCCAGCAGTTTCGGACAGAACACTGAAGCTTTCTTT. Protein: CASSFGQNTEAFF.

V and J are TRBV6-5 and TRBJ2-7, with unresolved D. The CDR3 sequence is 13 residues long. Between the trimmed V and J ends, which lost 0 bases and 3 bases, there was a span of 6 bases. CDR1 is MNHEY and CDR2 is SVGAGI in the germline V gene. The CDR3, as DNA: TGTGCCAGCAGTTACTCGTCCAGCTACGAGCAGTACTTC. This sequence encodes CASSYSSSYEQYF.